This note documents a single T cell receptor beta chain sequence. Its target is not known. These data are taken from a study of beta chain features in type 1 diabetes. For the study at large: Taken together, all samples contributed more than 90,000,000 examined sorted cells.

Study conclusions and caveats: For patients, the naive, central memory and Treg TCRB repertoires appeared more alike than for healthy donors. Because the template was cDNA, high-expressing cells might be over-represented.

Reverse transcribing all isolated RNA meant expressed TCRB transcripts were sequenced. Here immunoSEQ multiplex PCR was the method, and the copy in TCRdb shows in-frame clones only, minus some. The table has under 400,000 clones, approximately 12% seen once. Germline-derived CDR1 and CDR2 are MNHEY and SVGAGI. The V segment lost 4 bases and the J segment 6 bases; nucleotides outside the gene matches: 6. This CDR3 contains 15 residues. In total, each donor contributed a single heparinised blood draw that averaged about 110 mL. Input material: naive CD4+ T cells from blood. The V and J genes are TRBV6-5 and TRBJ2-7; 13 bases are shared with TRBD2. The TCR was taken from a young man in good health. CDR3 bases: TGTGCCAGCAGTTGGACTAGCGGGAGTGTCAGCGAGCAGTACTTC. Protein sequence: CASSWTSGSVSEQYF.